A single sample gave rise to the 5 T cell receptor beta chains below, sequenced in a study of T cells in Graves' hyperthyroidism and ophthalmopathy. RNA transcripts gave rise to amplified TCR beta CDR3 regions. The TCR CDR3 was amplified in a first-round RT-PCR using the HTBI primer set. TCRdb ran MiXCR on the multiplex PCR reads and lists one entry per CDR3 protein. The data contain about 840,000 distinct CDR3 sequences, roughly 40% of them singletons. Sample: blood. Receptors originate from a man aged 18 to 30 with Graves' hyperthyroidism.

This rearrangement joins TRBV19 to TRBJ1-4; D remains unclear. Per germline, CDR1 LNHDA and CDR2 SQIVND (reference sequence). There are 13 residues in the CDR3. Trimming removed 2 bases at V and 8 bases at J, with 9 bases between. In DNA, the CDR3 is TGTGCCAGTAGTATATCGGGTCGGGAAAAACTGTTTTTT. It specifies CASSISGREKLFF. Complete variable domain (other parts from reference TRBV19 and TRBJ1-4): DGGITQSPKYLFRKEGQNVTLSCEQNLNHDAMYWYRQDPGQGLRLIYYSQIVNDFQKGDIAEGYSVSREKKESFPLTVTSAQKNPTAFYLCASSISGREKLFFGSGTQLSVL.

The rearrangement joins TRBV10-3 to TRBJ1-6; no definite D call. V was clipped by 10 bases and J by 9 bases, with 13 bases between them. Germline V lookup: CDR1 ENHRY, CDR2 SYGVKD. The CDR3 extends over 12 amino acids. The CDR3 DNA sequence: TGTGCCAGCGAGGACTCGGGTTCACCCCTCCACTTT. Residues: CASEDSGSPLHF.

This clonotype was detected only a few times. The V gene is TRBV19, the J gene TRBJ1-5, with 7 bases aligning to TRBD1. The CDR3 is 13 amino acids. V lost 1 base to trimming and J lost 9 bases; unmatched junction nucleotides: 3. Per the germline V gene, CDR1 is LNHDA and CDR2 is SQIVND (reference sequence). The DNA of the CDR3 is TGTGCCAGTAGTATAGGGTCAGGGGGGCCCCAGCATTTT. It translates to CASSIGSGGPQHF.

This clonotype occurred many times. V and J are TRBV24-1 and TRBJ2-2; 10 bases line up with TRBD1. J was trimmed by 3 bases and V by 5 bases; bases with no gene match: 2. Germline V gene data show CDR1 as KGHDR and CDR2 as SFDVKD. This CDR3 contains 15 residues. CDR3 in amino acids: CATSAGTGDTGELFF. CDR3 nucleotide sequence: TGTGCCACCAGTGCCGGGACAGGGGACACCGGGGAGCTGTTTTTT.

Relative to its sample, this clonotype is medium-sized. The gene calls are TRBV29-1 and TRBJ1-1; D unresolved. Germline V gives CDR1 SQVTM, CDR2 ANQGSEA. With 6 bases removed from V and 4 bases from J, the gap between germline ends came to 15 bases. The CDR3 loop spans 13 amino acids. The CDR3 reads CSVRVGSGTEAFF. The CDR3 DNA follows: TGCAGCGTCCGCGTCGGATCGGGCACTGAAGCTTTCTTT.